This T cell receptor (beta chain) came from a study of blood T cell repertoires in COVID-19. The wider study: The United States, Italy and Spain provided the acute and convalescent COVID-19 samples.

TCRdb keeps only in-frame clones here, not all; method: immunoSEQ multiplex PCR. The table shows a few hundred thousand clones, with about 87% occurring only once. The TCR sequence derives from a woman in her forties or fifties with COVID-19, enrolled during active disease. What was sequenced was peripheral blood.

CDR3 coding DNA: TGTGCCAGCAACACAGGGGGTAGCAATCAGCCCCAGCATTTT. This encodes CASNTGGSNQPQHF. This chain connects TRBV6-5 to TRBJ1-5, with 8 bases identical to TRBD1. Germline V CDR1 and CDR2: MNHEY, SVGAGI. The J segment lost 0 bases and the V segment lost 7 bases, leaving 2 bases of the junction unmatched. The CDR3 is 14 residues long.